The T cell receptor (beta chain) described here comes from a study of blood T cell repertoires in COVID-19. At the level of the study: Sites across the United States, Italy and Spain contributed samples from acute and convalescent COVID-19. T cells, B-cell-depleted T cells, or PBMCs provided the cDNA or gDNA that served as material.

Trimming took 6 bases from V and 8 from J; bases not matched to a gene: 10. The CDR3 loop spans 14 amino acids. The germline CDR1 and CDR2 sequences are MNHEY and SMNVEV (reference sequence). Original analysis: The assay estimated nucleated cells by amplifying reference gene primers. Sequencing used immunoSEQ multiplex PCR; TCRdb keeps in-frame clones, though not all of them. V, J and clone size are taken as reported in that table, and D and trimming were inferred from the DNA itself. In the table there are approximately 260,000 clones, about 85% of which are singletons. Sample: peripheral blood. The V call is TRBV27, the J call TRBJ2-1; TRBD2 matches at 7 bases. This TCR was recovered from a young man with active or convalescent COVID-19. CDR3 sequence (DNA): TGTGCCAGCAGCCTCTGGACTAGTAGCGATGAGCAGTTCTTC. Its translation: CASSLWTSSDEQFF.